A selection of T cell receptor beta chains follows, all from one sample in a study of graft-versus-host responses after intestinal transplantation. Libraries were prepared by immunoSEQ multiplex PCR; TCRdb keeps only in-frame clonotypes and omits some of them. This table holds tens of thousands of clones, roughly four fifths found once. These TCRs' antigens remain unknown. The sample here was unstimulated CD8+ T cells sorted from spleen or lymph node cells, taken before intestinal transplant. All receptors derive from a human donor who received an intestinal transplant. Each CDR3 is given with its conserved first and last residue. A D gene is named only where the DNA matches it firmly. Clone size is stated in some rows and not others, as once, few, many or a class when expanded.

v_gene,len,abundance,d_gene,CDR3aa
TRBV5-1,17,-,TRBD2,CASSLGLADANTGELFF
TRBV4-1,18,-,-,CASSPMGRFGSPQETQYF
TRBV15,15,few,TRBD2,CATSSGTSGTHEQYF
TRBV28,15,-,-,CASSPMTTLTDTQYF
TRBV19,11,-,-,CASSIGGPQHF
TRBV6-1,13,few,-,CASSDREYNEQFF
TRBV6-5,13,-,TRBD1,CASSVTGGYEQYF
TRBV4-1,15,few,TRBD1,CASSQAGGSTDTQYF
TRBV7-9,18,once,TRBD1,CASSSFLPGTGGNYGYTF
TRBV5-1,14,-,-,CASREKARDTEAFF
TRBV9,14,-,TRBD2,CASTRRLAVYEQYF
TRBV9,17,-,TRBD2,CASSVTPGTSGINEQFF
TRBV13,15,-,TRBD2,CASSGTSGTTYEQYF
TRBV5-6,14,few,TRBD1,CASSLEDRDYEQYF
TRBV13,13,-,TRBD1,CASSPERGQGAFF
TRBV7-8,22,-,-,CASSLKAGDIEGLKGYSYEQYF
TRBV28,16,-,-,CASSSPRGLGQETQYF
TRBV21-1,14,-,-,CASSAGTGGYEQYF
TRBV2,18,-,-,CASSPVGTEGLFNYGYTF
TRBV10-3,15,few,TRBD1,CAITQGQGPLETQYF
TRBV11-2,17,-,-,CASSLWSRDPTNEKLFF
TRBV7-9,15,-,-,CASSLTFLSYNEQFF
TRBV19,14,-,TRBD2,CASSVSGRGYEQYF
TRBV18,16,-,-,CASSPWMGPGNQPQHF
TRBV7-9,12,-,-,CASSSAAYEQYF
TRBV5-6,12,hyperexpanded,-,CASQEPYNEQFF
TRBV7-9,15,once,TRBD1,CASSLLGQGAETQYF
TRBV7-9,11,-,-,CASSIRDEQFF
TRBV7-9,16,once,TRBD2,CASSLALAGQVDEQFF
TRBV7-8,19,-,-,CASSLAGTINLPKKGTQYF
TRBV6-1,15,-,-,CASSEVTASSYEQYF
TRBV28,17,-,-,CASSSSFGGRFRDTQYF
TRBV10-3,16,-,-,CAISESSLPGTDTQYF
TRBV19,15,-,TRBD1,CASSIAGAGGTEAFF
TRBV28,15,-,TRBD2,CASSTPSGASYEQYF
TRBV2,14,few,TRBD2,CASSEATSTYEQYF
TRBV5-5,15,-,-,CASSLSGVGNQPQHF
TRBV27,13,-,TRBD2,CASSSGLATEQYF
TRBV14,15,-,-,CASSQDLIQGGEQFF
TRBV7-9,16,-,-,CASSLAGGGLESGYTF
TRBV7-8,16,-,-,CASSLTQGIPNYGYTF
TRBV28,13,-,-,CASGGDGTDTQYF
TRBV14,13,-,-,CASGPQGLDTQYF
TRBV4-3,16,few,-,CASSQDRGTFNYGYTF
TRBV2,12,-,-,CASRVLYNEQFF
TRBV11-2,18,-,-,CASSLAGQRQVRVDTQYF
TRBV6-5,13,-,-,CASSYGWEDTQYF